These T cell receptor beta chains were read from a single sample in a study of blood T cell repertoires in COVID-19. Repertoires were generated with immunoSEQ multiplex PCR, while TCRdb's copy carries only in-frame clones and drops some. Of around 250,000 clones in the sample, 70% to 90% were seen once. The sequencing sample was made of peripheral blood. The receptors here all came from a man in his 60s who had recovered from COVID-19. Both conserved end residues are part of each CDR3. The D gene is left open where the match is weak. Size tells how often a clone was seen (once, few, many) or the class of an expanded clone, and some rows leave it out.

V gene: TRBV6-5; J gene: TRBJ2-1; clone size: -; D gene: TRBD1; CDR3 DNA: TGTGCCAGCAGTTACTCTTATGGACAGGCGTACAATGAGCAGTTCTTC; CDR3 protein: CASSYSYGQAYNEQFF
V gene: TRBV12-3/TRBV12-4; J gene: TRBJ2-5; clone size: -; D gene: -; CDR3 DNA: TGTGCCAGCAGTTTAGACAGGGCTGAGACCCAGTACTTC; CDR3 protein: CASSLDRAETQYF
V gene: TRBV27; J gene: TRBJ1-4; clone size: -; D gene: TRBD1; CDR3 DNA: TGTGCCAGCAGTGACCCCGGACAGGGTCCGGGGGAAAAACTGTTTTTT; CDR3 protein: CASSDPGQGPGEKLFF
V gene: TRBV5-4; J gene: TRBJ1-4; clone size: -; D gene: TRBD1; CDR3 DNA: TGTGCCAGCAGCATAGGACAGGGTGATAAACTGTTTTTT; CDR3 protein: CASSIGQGDKLFF
V gene: TRBV9; J gene: TRBJ2-1; clone size: -; D gene: -; CDR3 DNA: TGTGCCAGCAGCGTAGAAGTAGTCTCCCGGTCCTACAATGAGCAGTTCTTC; CDR3 protein: CASSVEVVSRSYNEQFF
V gene: TRBV6-5; J gene: TRBJ1-6; clone size: once; D gene: TRBD1; CDR3 DNA: TGTGCCAGCAGAGCTGGGACAGGTTATAATTCACCCCTCCACTTT; CDR3 protein: CASRAGTGYNSPLHF
V gene: TRBV6-5; J gene: TRBJ1-5; clone size: -; D gene: TRBD1; CDR3 DNA: TGTGCCAGCAGTCCGAGGTCAGGGGGCGTTTCAGCCCAGCATTTT; CDR3 protein: CASSPRSGGVSAQHF
V gene: TRBV7-9; J gene: TRBJ2-3; clone size: -; D gene: -; CDR3 DNA: TGTGCCAGCAGCCCTAAAGGACAATTGGGTACAGATACGCAGTATTTT; CDR3 protein: CASSPKGQLGTDTQYF
V gene: TRBV7-9; J gene: TRBJ1-2; clone size: few; D gene: -; CDR3 DNA: TGTGCCAGCAGCTTAGAAGGCAGGGGACGCACCTATGGCTACACCTTC; CDR3 protein: CASSLEGRGRTYGYTF
V gene: TRBV6-6; J gene: TRBJ1-1; clone size: -; D gene: TRBD1; CDR3 DNA: TGTGCCAGCAGTCGACCGGGACAGGGAATTCAAAACACTGAAGCTTTCTTT; CDR3 protein: CASSRPGQGIQNTEAFF
V gene: TRBV4-1; J gene: TRBJ2-7; clone size: -; D gene: -; CDR3 DNA: TGCGCCAGCAGCCAAGCGGGACTTTTCTACGAGCAGTACTTC; CDR3 protein: CASSQAGLFYEQYF
V gene: TRBV7-9; J gene: TRBJ1-3; clone size: -; D gene: -; CDR3 DNA: TGTGCCAGCAGCTTGTCCAACTCTGGAAACACCATATATTTT; CDR3 protein: CASSLSNSGNTIYF
V gene: TRBV28; J gene: TRBJ1-5; clone size: -; D gene: TRBD1; CDR3 DNA: TGTGCCACTCAAACCAGACAGGGGACGCTTTCCAATCAGCCCCAGCATTTT; CDR3 protein: CATQTRQGTLSNQPQHF
V gene: TRBV11-2; J gene: TRBJ2-7; clone size: -; D gene: TRBD1; CDR3 DNA: TGTGCCAGCAGCTTAGAAACAGGGGGTTTCTACGAGCAGTACTTC; CDR3 protein: CASSLETGGFYEQYF
V gene: TRBV5-3; J gene: TRBJ1-1; clone size: -; D gene: -; CDR3 DNA: TGTGCCAGAAGCGAGAGAATGAACACTGAAGCTTTCTTT; CDR3 protein: CARSERMNTEAFF
V gene: TRBV25-1; J gene: TRBJ1-2; clone size: -; D gene: -; CDR3 DNA: TGTGCCAGCAGTGAGCAGGGGAATACCTATGGCTACACCTTC; CDR3 protein: CASSEQGNTYGYTF